This entry concerns a single TCR beta chain. Its specificity is unknown. CDR1 and CDR2 from the germline V gene are GTSNPN and SVGIG (reference sequence). V was pared by 5 bases and J by 9 bases, with 14 bases between. The CDR3 totals 13 residues. The sample belongs to a study of cytomegalovirus exposure and HLA in healthy donors. Findings and caveats of the study: Rarity held for most TCR sequences, but there were some public TCRs that occurred in many donors.

Here immunoSEQ multiplex PCR was the method, and the copy in TCRdb shows in-frame clones only, minus some. The sample carries 90,000 to 130,000 clones, more than 70% recorded once. Sequences were obtained from PBMCs. The source of this sequence is a woman younger than 35 in good health and CMV-seronegative. V is TRBV30 and J is TRBJ1-6; D might be TRBD1 (6 bases). CDR3 nucleotides: TGTGCCTGGCACCTACAGGGAAGTTCACCCCTCCACTTT. Residues: CAWHLQGSSPLHF. Looking up the rest from reference TRBV30 and TRBJ1-6 gives the full variable domain: SQTIHQWPATLVQPVGSPLSLECTVEGTSNPNLYWYRQAAGRGLQLLFYSVGIGQISSEVPQNLSASRPQDRQFILSSKKLLLSDSGFYLCAWHLQGSSPLHFGNGTRLTVT.